This paragraph reports one T cell receptor beta chain. This entry belongs to a study of shared T cell receptors in the human thymus. TCRdb's table, derived via immunoSEQ multiplex PCR, lists solely in-frame clones and lacks some. The table includes around 340,000 clones, just under 95% detected once. Germline-derived CDR1 and CDR2 are SGHNT and YYREEE (reference sequence). The V end lost 0 bases, the J end lost 4 bases, and 19 bases lay between the germline ends. This CDR3 is built from 17 residues. J is TRBJ2-5 and V is TRBV5-4, with D perhaps matching TRBD1 (5 bases). Sequenced sample: thymocytes. The receptor comes from a human donor. The chain's CDR3 is CASSLVRAGLIRETQYF. CDR3 DNA sequence: TGTGCCAGCAGCTTGGTTCGAGCAGGGTTGATAAGAGAGACCCAGTACTTC.